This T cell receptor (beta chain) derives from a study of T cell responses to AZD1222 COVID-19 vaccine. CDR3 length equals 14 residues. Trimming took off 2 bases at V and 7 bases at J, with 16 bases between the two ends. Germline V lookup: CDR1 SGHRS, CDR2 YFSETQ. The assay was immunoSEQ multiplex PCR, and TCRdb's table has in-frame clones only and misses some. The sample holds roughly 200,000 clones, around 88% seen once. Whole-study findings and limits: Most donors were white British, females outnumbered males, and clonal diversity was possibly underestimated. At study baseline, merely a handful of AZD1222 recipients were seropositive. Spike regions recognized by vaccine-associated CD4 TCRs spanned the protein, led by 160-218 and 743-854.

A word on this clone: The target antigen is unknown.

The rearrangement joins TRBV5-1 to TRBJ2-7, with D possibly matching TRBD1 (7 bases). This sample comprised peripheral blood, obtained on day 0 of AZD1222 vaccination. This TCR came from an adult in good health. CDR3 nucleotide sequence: TGCGCCAGCAGCTTTATCTTCAGGGGGAGGGAGCAGTACTTC. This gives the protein CASSFIFRGREQYF.